Listed here is a single T cell receptor (beta chain). The target antigen is unknown. The sample originates from a study of OX40 agonist ivuxolimab in advanced cancers. Across the whole study: Patients in the trial were receiving intravenous ivuxolimab every 2 weeks, at doses of 0.01 to 10 mg/kg. Study conclusions and caveats: Expanded clones were, on average, more numerous in CD8+ T cells than in CD4+. Some patients without response likewise showed low normalized clonal expansion.

TCRdb's table, derived via immunoSEQ multiplex PCR, lists solely in-frame clones and lacks some. This sample has tens of thousands of clones; under 95% occur once, and the top ten carry about 13%. CDR1 SGHNT and CDR2 YYREEE come from the germline V gene (reference sequence). Trimming removed 1 base from V and 1 base from J; junction bases left unmatched: 6. The CDR3 length is 18 residues. Here the sequenced sample was CD4+ or CD8+ T cells sorted from blood, taken in a trial of the OX40 agonist ivuxolimab. The sequence was collected from an adult with an advanced solid tumor such as melanoma, head and neck, liver or kidney cancer. The rearrangement uses TRBV5-4 and TRBJ2-1; TRBD2 aligns across 12 bases. The CDR3 DNA reads TGTGCCAGCAGCTTGTGGCTAGCGGGAGGGCAGTCCTACAATGAGCAGTTCTTC. Its translation is CASSLWLAGGQSYNEQFF.